This T cell receptor (beta chain) was recovered during a study of blood T cell repertoires in COVID-19. Looking at the study overall: COVID-19 samples collected from the United States, Italy and Spain covered acute and convalescent phases.

In germline, CDR1 is LGHNA, CDR2 YSLEER. The CDR3 loop spans 16 amino acids. V lost 3 bases and J lost 3; bases outside the gene matches: 6. Measured with immunoSEQ multiplex PCR; TCRdb has only the in-frame clones, and not every one. This table has tens of thousands of clones, about 90% appearing once. The sample was peripheral blood. This receptor was identified in a human donor in a cohort sampled during active COVID-19. The chain carries TRBV4-3 and TRBJ2-2; 8 bases line up with TRBD1. The CDR3 loop reads CASSHGQGGDTGELFF. CDR3 in DNA: TGCGCCAGCAGCCACGGACAGGGTGGGGACACCGGGGAGCTGTTTTTT.